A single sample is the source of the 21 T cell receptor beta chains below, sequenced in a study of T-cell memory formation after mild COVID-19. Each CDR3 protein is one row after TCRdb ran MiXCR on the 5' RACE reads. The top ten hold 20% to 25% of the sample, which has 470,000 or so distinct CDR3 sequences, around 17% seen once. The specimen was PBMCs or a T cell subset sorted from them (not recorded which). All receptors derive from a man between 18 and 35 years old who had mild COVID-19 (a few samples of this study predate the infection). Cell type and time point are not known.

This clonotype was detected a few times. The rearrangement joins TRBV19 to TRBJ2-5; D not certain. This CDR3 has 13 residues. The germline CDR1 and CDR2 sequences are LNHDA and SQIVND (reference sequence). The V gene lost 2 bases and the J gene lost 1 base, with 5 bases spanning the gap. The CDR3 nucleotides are TGTGCCAGTAGTATACCCCGCCAAGAGACCCAGTACTTC. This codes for CASSIPRQETQYF.

This chain's CDR3 is CASRWRAQETQYF. The CDR3 DNA sequence: TGTGCCAGCAGGTGGAGGGCACAAGAGACCCAGTACTTC. The V call is TRBV28, the J call TRBJ2-5, with D tentatively TRBD2 (6 bases). This CDR3 spans 13 amino acids. The germline V gene has CDR1 MDHEN and CDR2 SYDVKM. V lost 6 bases and J 2 bases, leaving 10 bases between the germline ends.

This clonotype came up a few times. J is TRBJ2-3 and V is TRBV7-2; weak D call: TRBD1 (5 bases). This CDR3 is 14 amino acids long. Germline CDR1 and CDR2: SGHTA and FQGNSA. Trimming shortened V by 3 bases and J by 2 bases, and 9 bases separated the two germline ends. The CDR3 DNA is TGTGCCAGCAGCTTTGGGGCGGACACAGATACGCAGTATTTT. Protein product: CASSFGADTDTQYF. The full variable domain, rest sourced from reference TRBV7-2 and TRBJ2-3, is GAGVSQSPSNKVTEKGKDVELRCDPISGHTALYWYRQSLGQGLEFLIYFQGNSAPDKSGLPSDRFSAERTGGSVSTLTIQRTQQEDSAVYLCASSFGADTDTQYFGPGTRLTVL.

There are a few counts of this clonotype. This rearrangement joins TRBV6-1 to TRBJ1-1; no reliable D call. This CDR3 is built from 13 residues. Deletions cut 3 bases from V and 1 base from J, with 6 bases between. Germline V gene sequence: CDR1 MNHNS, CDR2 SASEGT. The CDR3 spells CASSDQSNTEAFF. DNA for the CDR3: TGTGCCAGCAGTGATCAGTCGAACACTGAAGCTTTCTTT.

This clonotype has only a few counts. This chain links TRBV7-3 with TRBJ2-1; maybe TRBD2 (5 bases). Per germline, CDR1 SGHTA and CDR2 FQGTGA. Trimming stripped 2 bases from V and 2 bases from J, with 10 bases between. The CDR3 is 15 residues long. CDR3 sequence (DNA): TGTGCCAGCAGCTTAGAGGGCCCAACCTACAATGAGCAGTTCTTC. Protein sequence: CASSLEGPTYNEQFF.

The CDR3, as DNA: TGCAGCGTAGATACAGGAATCCCCGTGGACACCTTC. Encoded protein: CSVDTGIPVDTF. J is TRBJ1-2 and V is TRBV29-1; weak D call: TRBD1 (5 bases). V dropped 6 bases and J dropped 12 bases, with 20 bases sitting between them. In germline, CDR1 is SQVTM, CDR2 ANQGSEA. There are 12 residues in the CDR3. Using reference TRBV29-1 and TRBJ1-2 for the parts outside the CDR3, the full variable domain is SAVISQKPSRDICQRGTSLTIQCQVDSQVTMMFWYRQQPGQSLTLIATANQGSEATYESGFVIDKFPISRPNLTFSTLTVSNMSPEDSSIYLCSVDTGIPVDTFGSGTRLTVV.

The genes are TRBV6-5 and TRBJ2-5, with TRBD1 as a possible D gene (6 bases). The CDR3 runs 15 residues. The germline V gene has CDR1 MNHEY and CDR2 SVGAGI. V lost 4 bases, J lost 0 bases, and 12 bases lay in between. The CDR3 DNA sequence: TGTGCCAGCAGTTCAATTACAGGGTACCAAGAGACCCAGTACTTC. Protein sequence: CASSSITGYQETQYF.

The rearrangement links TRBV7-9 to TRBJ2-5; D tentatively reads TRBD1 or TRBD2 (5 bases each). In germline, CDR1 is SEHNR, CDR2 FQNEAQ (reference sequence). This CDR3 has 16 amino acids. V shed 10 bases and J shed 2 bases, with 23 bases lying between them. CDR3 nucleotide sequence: TGTGCCACTCAAGGCCCGGGGCCTCGAAGTCAAGAGACCCAGTACTTC. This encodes CATQGPGPRSQETQYF.

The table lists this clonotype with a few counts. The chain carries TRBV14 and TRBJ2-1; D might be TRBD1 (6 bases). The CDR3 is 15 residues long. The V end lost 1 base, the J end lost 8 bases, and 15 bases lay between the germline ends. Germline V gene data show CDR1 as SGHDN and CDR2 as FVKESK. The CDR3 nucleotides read TGTGCCAGCAGCCAAGTTCTTAGGGGGAGATATGAGCAGTTCTTC. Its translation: CASSQVLRGRYEQFF.

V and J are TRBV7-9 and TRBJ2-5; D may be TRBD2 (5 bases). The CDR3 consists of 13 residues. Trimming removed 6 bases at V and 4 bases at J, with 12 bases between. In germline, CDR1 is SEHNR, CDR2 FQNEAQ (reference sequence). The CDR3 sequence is CASRLDFPETQYF. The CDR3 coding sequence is TGTGCCAGCAGACTGGACTTCCCAGAGACCCAGTACTTC.

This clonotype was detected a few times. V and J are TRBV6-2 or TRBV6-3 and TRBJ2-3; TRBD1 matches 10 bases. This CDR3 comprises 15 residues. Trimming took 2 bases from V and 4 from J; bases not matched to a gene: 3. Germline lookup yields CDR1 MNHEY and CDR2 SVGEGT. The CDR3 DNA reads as TGTGCCAGCAGTTACCGGGACAGGGGTGCAGATACGCAGTATTTT. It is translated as CASSYRDRGADTQYF.

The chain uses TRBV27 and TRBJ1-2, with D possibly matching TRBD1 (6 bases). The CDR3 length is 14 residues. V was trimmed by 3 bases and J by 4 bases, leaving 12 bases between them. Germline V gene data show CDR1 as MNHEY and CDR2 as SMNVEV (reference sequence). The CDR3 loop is CASSFRGPFYGYTF. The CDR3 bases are TGTGCCAGCAGTTTCAGGGGCCCTTTCTATGGCTACACCTTC.

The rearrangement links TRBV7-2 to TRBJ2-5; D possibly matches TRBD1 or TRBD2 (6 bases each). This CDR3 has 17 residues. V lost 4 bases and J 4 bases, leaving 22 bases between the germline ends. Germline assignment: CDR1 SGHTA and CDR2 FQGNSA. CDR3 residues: CASSSLGGQWARETQYF. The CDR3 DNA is TGTGCCAGCAGCTCCCTGGGAGGACAGTGGGCGCGAGAGACCCAGTACTTC.

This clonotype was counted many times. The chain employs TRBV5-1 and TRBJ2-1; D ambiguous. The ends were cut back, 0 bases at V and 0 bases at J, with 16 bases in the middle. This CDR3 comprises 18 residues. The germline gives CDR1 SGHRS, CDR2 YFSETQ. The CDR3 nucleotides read TGCGCCAGCAGCTTGGGAGTAGGTCCCGGACGCTCCTACAATGAGCAGTTCTTC. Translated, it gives CASSLGVGPGRSYNEQFF.

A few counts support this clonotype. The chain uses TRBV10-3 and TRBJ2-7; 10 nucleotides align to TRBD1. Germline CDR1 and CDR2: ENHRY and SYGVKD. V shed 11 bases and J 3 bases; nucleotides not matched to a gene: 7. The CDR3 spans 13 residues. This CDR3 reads CAASRDRGYEQYF. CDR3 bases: TGTGCCGCTAGCCGGGACAGGGGCTACGAGCAGTACTTC.

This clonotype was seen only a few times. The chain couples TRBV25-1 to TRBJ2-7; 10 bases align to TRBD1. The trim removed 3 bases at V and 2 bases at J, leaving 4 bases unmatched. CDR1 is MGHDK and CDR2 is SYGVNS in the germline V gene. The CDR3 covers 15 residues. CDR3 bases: TGTGCCAGCAGTGATACCGGGACAGGGGCCTACGAGCAGTACGTC. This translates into CASSDTGTGAYEQYV.

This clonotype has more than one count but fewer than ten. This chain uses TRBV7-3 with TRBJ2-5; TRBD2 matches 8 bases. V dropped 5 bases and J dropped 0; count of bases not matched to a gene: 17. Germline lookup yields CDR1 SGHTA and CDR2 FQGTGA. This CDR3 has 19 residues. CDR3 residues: CASSPTGGGRVTNQETQYF. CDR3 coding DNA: TGTGCCAGCAGCCCCACCGGGGGGGGCCGCGTCACTAACCAAGAGACCCAGTACTTC.

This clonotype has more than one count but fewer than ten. The CDR3 sequence is CATSDVTGRDFTGELFF. The CDR3 DNA reads TGTGCCACCAGTGATGTGACAGGCAGGGACTTCACCGGGGAGCTGTTTTTT. The V gene is TRBV24-1, the J gene TRBJ2-2; D might be TRBD1 or TRBD2, each matching 6 bases. V dropped 3 bases and J dropped 4 bases, with 17 bases sitting between them. Germline V lookup: CDR1 KGHDR, CDR2 SFDVKD. The length of the CDR3 is 17 residues.

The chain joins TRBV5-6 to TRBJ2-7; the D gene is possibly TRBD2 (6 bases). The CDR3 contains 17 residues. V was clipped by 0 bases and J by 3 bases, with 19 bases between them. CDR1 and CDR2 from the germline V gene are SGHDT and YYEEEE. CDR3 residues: CASSLVGRWAPNYEQYV. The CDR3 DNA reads TGTGCCAGCAGCTTGGTTGGGAGGTGGGCCCCAAACTACGAGCAGTACGTC.

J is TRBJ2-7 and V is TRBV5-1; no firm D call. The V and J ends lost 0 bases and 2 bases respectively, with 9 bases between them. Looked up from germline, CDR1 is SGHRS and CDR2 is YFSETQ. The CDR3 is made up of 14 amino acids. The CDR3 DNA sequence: TGCGCCAGCAGCTTGGCCGGCGATCCCTACGAGCAGTACGTC. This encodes CASSLAGDPYEQYV.

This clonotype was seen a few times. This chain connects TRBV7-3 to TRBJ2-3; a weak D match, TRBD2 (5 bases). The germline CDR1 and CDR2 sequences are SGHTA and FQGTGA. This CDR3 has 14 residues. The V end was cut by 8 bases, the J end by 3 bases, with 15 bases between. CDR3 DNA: TGTGCCAGCTCCCTCAGCGGTGTTACAGATACGCAGTATTTT. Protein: CASSLSGVTDTQYF. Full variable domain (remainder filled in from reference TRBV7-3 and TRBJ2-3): GAGVSQTPSNKVTEKGKYVELRCDPISGHTALYWYRQSLGQGPEFLIYFQGTGAADDSGLPNDRFFAVRPEGSVSTLKIQRTERGDSAVYLCASSLSGVTDTQYFGPGTRLTVL.